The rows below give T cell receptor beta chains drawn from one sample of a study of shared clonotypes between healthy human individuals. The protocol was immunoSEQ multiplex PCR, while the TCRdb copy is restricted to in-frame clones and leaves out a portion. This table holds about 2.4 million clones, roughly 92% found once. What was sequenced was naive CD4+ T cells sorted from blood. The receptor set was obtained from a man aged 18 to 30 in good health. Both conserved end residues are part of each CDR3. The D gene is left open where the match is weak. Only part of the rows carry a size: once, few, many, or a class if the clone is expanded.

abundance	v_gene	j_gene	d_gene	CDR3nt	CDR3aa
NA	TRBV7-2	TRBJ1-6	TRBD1	TGTGCCAGCAGCTTAAGGGACAGGCCGATACTTGATTCACCCCTCCACTTT	CASSLRDRPILDSPLHF
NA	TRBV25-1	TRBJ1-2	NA	TGTGCCAGCAGTGGAAGGGCTACACTTAACTATGGCTACACCTTC	CASSGRATLNYGYTF
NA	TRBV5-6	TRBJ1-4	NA	TGTGCCAGCGCCCTAGGAGGACCAGGGGAAAAACTGTTTTTT	CASALGGPGEKLFF
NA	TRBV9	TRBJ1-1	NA	TGTGCCAGCAGCGTGGCAGGGCAGAACACTGAAGCTTTCTTT	CASSVAGQNTEAFF
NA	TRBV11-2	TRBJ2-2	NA	TGTGCCAGCATAGAAGGGGCGAGGCCACTTAACACCGGGGAGCTGTTTTTT	CASIEGARPLNTGELFF
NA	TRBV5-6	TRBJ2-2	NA	TGTGCCAGCAGCTTGCCGCGAAGCCCCACCGGGGAGCTGTTTTTT	CASSLPRSPTGELFF
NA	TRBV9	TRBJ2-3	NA	TGTGCCAGCAGCGAACGGGAACTCACAGATACGCAGTATTTT	CASSERELTDTQYF
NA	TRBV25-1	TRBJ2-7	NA	TGTGCCAGCAGTGATGTGGCAGTTTACGAGCAGTACTTC	CASSDVAVYEQYF
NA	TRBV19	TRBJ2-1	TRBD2	TGTGCCAGTAGTTTCCCCGGCCCAGTAGCGGGGGGGGACAATGAGCAGTTCTTC	CASSFPGPVAGGDNEQFF
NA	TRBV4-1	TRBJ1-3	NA	TGCGCCAGCAGCCAAGTGTCGATTGGAAACACCATATATTTT	CASSQVSIGNTIYF
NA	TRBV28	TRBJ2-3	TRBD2	TGTGCCAGCAGTCCCCCTGCTAGCGGGGGGTCCCATTTT	CASSPPASGGSHF
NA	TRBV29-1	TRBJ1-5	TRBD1	TGCAGCGTTCGGACAGGGCTTAGCAATCAGCCCCAGCATTTT	CSVRTGLSNQPQHF
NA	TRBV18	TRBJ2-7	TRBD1	TGTGCCAGCTCCCCTCGGGACAGGGTGGTGGACGAGCAGTACTTC	CASSPRDRVVDEQYF
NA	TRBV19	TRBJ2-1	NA	TGTGCCAGTAGTACTTCCGGGACTCCAGGGAATGAGCAGTTCTTC	CASSTSGTPGNEQFF
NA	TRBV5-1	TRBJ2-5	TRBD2	TGCGCCAGCAGCTTGGCCGGGGGGTCGTACCAAGAGACCCAGTACTTC	CASSLAGGSYQETQYF
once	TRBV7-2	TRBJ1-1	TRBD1	TGTGCCAGCAGCCCAGGACAGGGGGCCACTGAAGCTTTCTTT	CASSPGQGATEAFF
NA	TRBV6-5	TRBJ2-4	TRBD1	TGTGCCAGCAGTCGCCCGGGACAGCAAAACATTCAGTACTTC	CASSRPGQQNIQYF
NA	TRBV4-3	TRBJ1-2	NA	TGCGCCAGCAGCCAAGATTTCCTCTATGGCTACACCTTC	CASSQDFLYGYTF
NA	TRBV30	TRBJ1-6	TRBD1	TGTGCCTGGAGTGGCGGCGGGACAGCTAATTCACCCCTCCACTTT	CAWSGGGTANSPLHF
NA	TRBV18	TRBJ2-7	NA	TGTGCCAGCTCACCAACGTCCTTGCTGACCTACGAGCAGTACTTC	CASSPTSLLTYEQYF
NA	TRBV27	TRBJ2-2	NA	TGTGCCAGCAGTTTTAAGGGGCCGAACACCGGGGAGCTGTTTTTT	CASSFKGPNTGELFF
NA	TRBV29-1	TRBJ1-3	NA	TGCAGCGTTGAATTTGGAAACACCATATATTTT	CSVEFGNTIYF
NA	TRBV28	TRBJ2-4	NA	TGTGCCAGCACGGTAGGAACCAAAAACATTCAGTACTTC	CASTVGTKNIQYF
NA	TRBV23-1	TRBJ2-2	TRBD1	TGCGCCAGCAGTCAGGGACAGGTGAACACCGGGGAGCTGTTTTTT	CASSQGQVNTGELFF
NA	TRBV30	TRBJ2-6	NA	TGTGCCTGGAGTGTCCTCTTCCCGGCTAGCAGGAAGAGCTCTGGGGCCAACGTCCTGACTTTC	CAWSVLFPASRKSSGANVLTF
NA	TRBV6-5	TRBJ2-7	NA	TGTGCCAGCAGCAACAGCGGGTTAAGCTCCTACGAGCAGTACTTC	CASSNSGLSSYEQYF
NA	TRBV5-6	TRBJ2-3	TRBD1	TGTGCCAGCAGCTCCGGACAGGGACGTGTGGATACGCAGTATTTT	CASSSGQGRVDTQYF
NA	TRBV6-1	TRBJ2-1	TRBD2	TGTGCCAGCAGTGACAGAGGGCAGCGGGAGACGAACAATGAGCAGTTCTTC	CASSDRGQRETNNEQFF
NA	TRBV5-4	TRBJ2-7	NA	TGTGCCAGCAGTTCTTTGTCCGGGAGCTCCTACGAGCAGTACTTC	CASSSLSGSSYEQYF
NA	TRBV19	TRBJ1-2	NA	TGTGCCAGTAGCCCATGGGGCCCCAGCGAGGGCTACACCTTC	CASSPWGPSEGYTF
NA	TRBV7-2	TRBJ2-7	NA	TGTGCCAGCAGCACCGGAGGGGGCCAAAACGAGCAGTACTTC	CASSTGGGQNEQYF
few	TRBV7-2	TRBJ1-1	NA	TGTGCCAGCAGCTGGACCGCGGGTGATGAAGCTTTCTTT	CASSWTAGDEAFF
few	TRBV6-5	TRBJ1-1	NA	TGTGCCAGCAGCCGTGGACGGATGAACACTGAAGCTTTCTTT	CASSRGRMNTEAFF
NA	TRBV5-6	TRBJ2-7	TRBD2	TGTGCCAGCAGCTTGGCGGGGGGCGAGCAGTACTTC	CASSLAGGEQYF
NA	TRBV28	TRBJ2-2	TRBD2	TGTGCCAGCTACGGGGCGGGGGCGAACACCGGGGAGCTGTTTTTT	CASYGAGANTGELFF
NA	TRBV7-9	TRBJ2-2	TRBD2	TGTGCCAGAGGGCTAGCGGGAATACCCGGGGAGCTGTTTTTT	CARGLAGIPGELFF
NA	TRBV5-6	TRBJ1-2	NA	TGTGCCAGCAGGGGGAAGGGAGCCTACACCTTC	CASRGKGAYTF
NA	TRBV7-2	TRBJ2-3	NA	TGTGCCAGCAGCCCGCCCTCAGATACGCAGTATTTT	CASSPPSDTQYF
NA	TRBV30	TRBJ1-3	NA	TGTGCCTTCGGGGCCTCTGGAAACACCATATATTTT	CAFGASGNTIYF
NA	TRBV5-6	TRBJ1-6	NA	TGTGCCAGCAGCTTGGCTGGGGCACCCCTCCACTTT	CASSLAGAPLHF
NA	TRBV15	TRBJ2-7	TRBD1	TGTGCCACCAGCAGCCAGACAGGGCAGTACGAGCAGTACTTC	CATSSQTGQYEQYF
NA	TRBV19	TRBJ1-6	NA	TGTGCCAGTAAGGACCCGCAGAGCTCCTATAATTCACCCCTCCACTTT	CASKDPQSSYNSPLHF
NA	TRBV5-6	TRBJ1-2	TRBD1	TGTGCCAGCAGCTCAGGACAGGGAAGGACCATCTATGGCTACACCTTC	CASSSGQGRTIYGYTF
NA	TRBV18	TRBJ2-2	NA	TGTGCCAGCTCACCACCGGGACGGTCCGGGGAGCTGTTTTTT	CASSPPGRSGELFF
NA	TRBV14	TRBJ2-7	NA	TGTGCCAGCAGCCAAGAGGCCGCGTCCTACGAGCAGTACTTC	CASSQEAASYEQYF
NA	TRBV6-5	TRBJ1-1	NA	TGTGCCAGCAGTTCCCGATTTACGGCCTTTAACACTGAAGCTTTCTTT	CASSSRFTAFNTEAFF
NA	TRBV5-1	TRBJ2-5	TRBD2	TGCGCCAGCAGCTGGGCTAGCGGGGGGTACCAAGAGACCCAGTACTTC	CASSWASGGYQETQYF
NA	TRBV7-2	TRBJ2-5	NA	TGTGCCAGCAGTTCCAAGGAGACCCAGTACTTC	CASSSKETQYF
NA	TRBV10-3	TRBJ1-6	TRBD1	TGTGCCATCAGTACAGGGGATTCACCCCTCCACTTT	CAISTGDSPLHF
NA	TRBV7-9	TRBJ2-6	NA	TGTGCCAGCAGCTTAGATGGGCCGAGCTCTGGGGCCAACGTCCTGACTTTC	CASSLDGPSSGANVLTF
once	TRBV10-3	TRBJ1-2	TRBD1	TGTGCCATCAGTGAGTCTAACAGGGGGTCGAGCTATGGCTACACCTTC	CAISESNRGSSYGYTF
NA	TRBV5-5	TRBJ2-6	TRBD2	TGTGCCAGCAGCTTAAAAATGCCGGGACTAGCGGACTCTGGGGCCAACGTCCTGACTTTC	CASSLKMPGLADSGANVLTF
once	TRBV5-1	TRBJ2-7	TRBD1	TGCGCCAGCAGCCGGCATCGGGACAGAAACATTGCCTCCTACGAGCAGTACTTC	CASSRHRDRNIASYEQYF
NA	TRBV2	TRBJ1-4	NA	TGTGCCAGCAGTGGGTCTTTCGGGGGGAAGGCTAATGAAAAACTGTTTTTT	CASSGSFGGKANEKLFF
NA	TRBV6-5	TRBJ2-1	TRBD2	TGTGCCAGCCGCCTAGCGGGGGGGCCGTACAATGAGCAGTTCTTC	CASRLAGGPYNEQFF